This TCR beta chain was obtained from a study of early T cells in non-severe SARS-CoV-2 infection. Looking at the study overall: The study sequenced bulk RNA from unsorted whole blood, with chains unpaired. Findings and caveats of the study: VDJdb matching, biased toward anti-spike CD8 responses, missed private and CD4 specificities.

Attached unique molecular identifiers marked individual cDNA molecules. MiXCR, run by TCRdb on the 5' RACE reads, gives a single entry per CDR3 protein. The sample contains around 31,000 distinct CDR3 sequences, over 8.5% of which appear only once. This clonotype was detected ten times or more. What it recognizes is unknown. The CDR3 runs to 15 residues. Trimming at V came to 6 bases and at J to 2 bases, leaving 6 bases not matched to a gene. The germline V gene has CDR1 SQVTM and CDR2 ANQGSEA. The sequence came from an adult who was a healthcare worker with PCR-confirmed SARS-CoV-2 infection or an uninfected control (not recorded which). The gene calls are TRBV29-1 and TRBJ2-4; TRBD1 matches 11 bases. Sample: whole blood. For the CDR3, the DNA is TGCAGCGTCAAAGGACAGGGGGCCACCAAAAACATTCAGTACTTC. Translating gives CSVKGQGATKNIQYF.